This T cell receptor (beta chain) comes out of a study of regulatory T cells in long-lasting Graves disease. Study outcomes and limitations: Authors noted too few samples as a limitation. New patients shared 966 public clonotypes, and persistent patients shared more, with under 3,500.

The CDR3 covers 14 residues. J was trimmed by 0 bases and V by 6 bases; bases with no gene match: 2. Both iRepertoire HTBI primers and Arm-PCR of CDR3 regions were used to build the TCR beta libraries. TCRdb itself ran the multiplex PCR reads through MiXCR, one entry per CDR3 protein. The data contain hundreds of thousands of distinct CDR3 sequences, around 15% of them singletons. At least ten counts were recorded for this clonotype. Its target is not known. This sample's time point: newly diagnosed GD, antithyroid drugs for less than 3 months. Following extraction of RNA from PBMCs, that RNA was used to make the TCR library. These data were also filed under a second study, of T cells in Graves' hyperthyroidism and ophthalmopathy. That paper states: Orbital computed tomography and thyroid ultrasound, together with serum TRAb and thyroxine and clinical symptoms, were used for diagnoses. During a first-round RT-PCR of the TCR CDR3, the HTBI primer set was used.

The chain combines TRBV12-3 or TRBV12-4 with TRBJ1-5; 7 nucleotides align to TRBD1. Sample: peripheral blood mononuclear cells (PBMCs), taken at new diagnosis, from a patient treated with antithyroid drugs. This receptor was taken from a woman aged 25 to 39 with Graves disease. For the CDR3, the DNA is TGTGCCAGCAGAGGGACAGCTAGCAATCAGCCCCAGCATTTT. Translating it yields CASRGTASNQPQHF.